Presented here are 12 T cell receptor beta chains from one specimen sequenced in a study of cytomegalovirus exposure and HLA in healthy donors. The study ran its PCR with 60 Vbeta and 13 Jbeta primers. TCRdb keeps only in-frame clones here, not all; method: immunoSEQ multiplex PCR. Counted here are roughly 110,000 clones, 73% occurring once; the ten biggest clones make up 7% to 8%. Specimen: PBMCs. The source of these receptors is a man aged 25 to 45 in good health and CMV-seronegative.

V gene TRBV9 combines with J gene TRBJ2-3, with 9 bases fitting TRBD1. This CDR3 spans 16 amino acids. CDR1 is SGDLS, CDR2 YYNGEE, per germline. J was trimmed by 4 bases and V by 3 bases; bases with no gene match: 9. The CDR3 spells CASSATGTGRADTQYF. The CDR3 region has the DNA TGTGCCAGCAGCGCAACCGGGACAGGGAGGGCAGATACGCAGTATTTT.

The chain is built from TRBV15 and TRBJ2-3, with no clear D. Trimming cost V 0 bases and J 2 bases, with 12 bases left between them. This CDR3 spans 16 amino acids. Germline V lookup: CDR1 LNHNV, CDR2 YYDKDF (reference sequence). CDR3 sequence (DNA): TGTGCCACCAGCAGAGATATGGCATATTCCACAGATACGCAGTATTTT. It translates to CATSRDMAYSTDTQYF.

The chain uses TRBV2 and TRBJ1-4; the match to TRBD1 covers 8 bases. This CDR3 spans 15 amino acids. V dropped 8 bases and J dropped 0; count of bases not matched to a gene: 5. The germline gives CDR1 SNHLY, CDR2 FYNNEI. The CDR3 reads CASVKQGATNEKLFF. CDR3 DNA: TGTGCCAGCGTCAAACAGGGGGCAACTAATGAAAAACTGTTTTTT.

The rearrangement joins TRBV11-2 to TRBJ1-3, with 8 bases identical to TRBD1. V gave up 5 bases and J gave up 2 bases; unmatched junction bases: 5. Germline-derived CDR1 and CDR2 are SGHAT and FQNNGV. The CDR3 length is 15 residues. The CDR3 DNA reads TGTGCCAGCAGCCGGACAGGGTTTGCTGGAAACACCATATATTTT. It codes for CASSRTGFAGNTIYF.

Comment on this clone: The junction does not match germline at one end; this may be a read error. The J gene is TRBJ1-1, the V gene TRBV28, with TRBD1 as a possible D gene (5 bases). CDR3 length equals 15 residues. In germline, CDR1 is MDHEN, CDR2 SYDVKM. CDR3 loop: CASTQLPGKDTESFF. In nucleotides, the CDR3 is TGTGCCAGCACCCAACTCCCAGGGAAGGACACTGAATCTTTCTTT.

This clone was recorded a few times. The V and J genes are TRBV7-6 and TRBJ1-1; D gene uncertain. Germline CDR1 is SGHVS and CDR2 is FNYEAQ. V was trimmed by 5 bases and J by 0 bases, leaving 7 bases between them. The length of the CDR3 is 13 residues. The CDR3 DNA sequence: TGTGCCAGCAGCCGTACACTGAACACTGAAGCTTTCTTT. Its protein product is CASSRTLNTEAFF.

J is TRBJ1-5 and V is TRBV4-1; the match to TRBD1 covers 7 bases. The junction had 17 bases not matched to a gene; V was cut back by 1 base and J by 2 bases. The germline V gene encodes CDR1 MGHRA and CDR2 YSYEKL. The CDR3 is made up of 20 amino acids. The CDR3 sequence: CASSQGPSGTASLRNQPQHF. CDR3 in DNA: TGCGCCAGCAGCCAAGGGCCCTCCGGGACAGCTAGTTTACGCAATCAGCCCCAGCATTTT.

This clone occurred once. The chain recombines TRBV2 with TRBJ1-2; D gene uncertain. Germline loops: CDR1 SNHLY, CDR2 FYNNEI. V was shortened by 10 bases and J by 8 bases, with 14 bases between the two germline ends. This CDR3 comprises 11 residues. The CDR3 DNA reads TGTGCCACCTCCACCTCGAGGGGCTACACCTTC. Its translation: CATSTSRGYTF.

This clone occurred a few times. This chain links TRBV2 with TRBJ2-5; weak D call: TRBD1 (6 bases). Looked up from germline, CDR1 is SNHLY and CDR2 is FYNNEI. The CDR3 has 12 amino acids. V shed 6 bases and J shed 4 bases, with 9 bases lying between them. The CDR3 is CASSDRIETQYF. The CDR3 DNA sequence: TGTGCCAGCAGCGACAGGATAGAGACCCAGTACTTC. Supplemented by reference TRBV2 and TRBJ2-5, the full variable domain reads EPEVTQTPSHQVTQMGQEVILRCVPISNHLYFYWYRQILGQKVEFLVSFYNNEISEKSEIFDDQFSVERPDGSNFTLKIRSTKLEDSAMYFCASSDRIETQYFGPGTRLLVL.

J is TRBJ2-1 and V is TRBV7-3, with TRBD2 matching 9 bases. V gave up 3 bases and J gave up 9 bases; unmatched junction bases: 9. The CDR3 consists of 15 residues. Germline V gene lookup returns CDR1 SGHTA and CDR2 FQGTGA. CDR3 region: CASSLNAGGGGEQFF. The CDR3 nucleotides are TGTGCCAGCAGCTTGAATGCGGGGGGGGGAGGTGAGCAGTTCTTC.

This chain connects TRBV5-4 to TRBJ2-2, with TRBD1 identical over 7 bases. The CDR3 extends over 16 amino acids. Losses at the gene ends were 4 bases for V and 4 bases for J; bases not matched to a gene: 10. Germline CDR1 and CDR2: SGHNT and YYREEE (reference sequence). The CDR3 region is CASSRGTGEGTGELFF. CDR3 sequence (DNA): TGTGCCAGCAGCCGCGGCACAGGGGAAGGCACCGGGGAGCTGTTTTTT.

This chain's CDR3 is CAWTAGPGQGYEQYF. The CDR3 region has the DNA TGTGCCTGGACCGCGGGACCGGGACAGGGGTACGAGCAGTACTTC. The rearrangement uses TRBV30 and TRBJ2-7, with 10 bases matching TRBD1. The CDR3 covers 15 residues. The V gene end was trimmed by 4 bases and the J gene end by 4 bases; junction bases not matched to a gene: 10. Germline V gene lookup returns CDR1 GTSNPN and CDR2 SVGIG (reference sequence).